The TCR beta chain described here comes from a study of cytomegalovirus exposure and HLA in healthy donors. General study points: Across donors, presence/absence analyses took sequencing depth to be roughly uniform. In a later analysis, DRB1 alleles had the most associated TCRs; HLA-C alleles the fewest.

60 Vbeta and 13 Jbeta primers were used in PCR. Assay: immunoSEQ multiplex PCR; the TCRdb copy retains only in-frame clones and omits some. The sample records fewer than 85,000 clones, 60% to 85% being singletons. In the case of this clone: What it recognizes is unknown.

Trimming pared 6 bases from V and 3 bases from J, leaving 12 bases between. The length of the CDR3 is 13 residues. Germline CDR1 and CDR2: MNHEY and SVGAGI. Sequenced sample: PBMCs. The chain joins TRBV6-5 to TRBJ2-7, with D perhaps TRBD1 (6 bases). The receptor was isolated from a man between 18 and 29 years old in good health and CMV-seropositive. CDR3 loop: CASSRTGIYEQYF. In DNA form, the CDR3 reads TGTGCCAGCAGCCGAACAGGGATCTACGAGCAGTACTTC.